The 9 T cell receptor beta chains presented below share a single source sample, sequenced in a study of early T cells in non-severe SARS-CoV-2 infection. TCRdb reanalysed the 5' RACE reads using MiXCR and keeps one entry per CDR3 protein. This table holds under 70,000 distinct CDR3 sequences, 14% to 15% found once. Here the sequenced sample was whole blood, taken at baseline. The receptor source for this set is an adult who was a healthcare worker with PCR-confirmed SARS-CoV-2 infection or an uninfected control (not recorded which).

In its sample, this clonotype is medium-sized (0.01 to 0.1%). The chain joins TRBV7-2 to TRBJ1-6; the D gene is possibly TRBD1 (5 bases). The CDR3 is 15 residues long. Trimming stripped 2 bases from V and 9 bases from J, with 14 bases between. Germline V CDR1 and CDR2: SGHTA, FQGNSA. This CDR3 reads CASSLPLGGGSPLHF. For the CDR3, the DNA is TGTGCCAGCAGCTTACCTTTAGGTGGGGGTTCACCCCTCCACTTT.

V is TRBV7-6 and J is TRBJ2-1; 8 bases align to TRBD2. The V segment lost 4 bases and the J segment 3 bases; nucleotides outside the gene matches: 8. From germline, CDR1 is SGHVS and CDR2 FNYEAQ. The CDR3 has 16 amino acids. This CDR3 reads CASSWKAGGVYNEQFF. The CDR3 DNA is TGTGCCAGCAGCTGGAAGGCGGGGGGTGTCTACAATGAGCAGTTCTTC.

In this sample, this clonotype turned up many times. The chain recombines TRBV7-2 with TRBJ2-7; D not resolved. The germline V and J ends were trimmed by 2 bases and 6 bases, with 8 bases remaining between them. This CDR3 is built from 12 residues. Germline V gene data show CDR1 as SGHTA and CDR2 as FQGNSA. CDR3 bases: TGTGCCAGCAGCTTAAACGGCCTCGAGCAGTACTTC. Its protein is CASSLNGLEQYF.

The chain uses TRBV10-3 and TRBJ2-1; either TRBD1 or TRBD2 may fit D (5 bases each). The V gene's germline CDR1 is ENHRY and CDR2 SYGVKD. Trimming shortened V by 6 bases and J by 10 bases, and 10 bases separated the two germline ends. CDR3 length: 11 residues. In nucleotides, the CDR3 is TGTGCCATCAGCCGGGACCAAGAGCAGTTCTTC. Translation: CAISRDQEQFF.

There are a few counts of this clonotype. The chain carries TRBV9 and TRBJ2-7; 8 bases are shared with TRBD1. The germline CDR1 and CDR2 sequences are SGDLS and YYNGEE. V gave up 2 bases and J gave up 5 bases; unmatched junction bases: 3. This CDR3 comprises 13 residues. CDR3 sequence: CASSVSDRDEQYF. Written as DNA, the CDR3 is TGTGCCAGCAGCGTTTCGGACAGGGACGAGCAGTACTTC.

This clonotype was detected ten times or more. The chain carries TRBV7-3 and TRBJ2-3, with a weak D call TRBD2 (5 bases). CDR3 length: 15 amino acids. Germline assignment: CDR1 SGHTA and CDR2 FQGTGA. Trimming pared 7 bases from V and 2 bases from J, leaving 16 bases between. The CDR3 coding sequence is TGTGCCAGCACCCAACTCGGAGCGGCCACAGATACGCAGTATTTT. This codes for CASTQLGAATDTQYF.

This clonotype was detected only a few times. The CDR3 DNA follows: TGTGCCAGCAGGCCTAGTGGTCCGGGGACCCAGTACTTC. Translation: CASRPSGPGTQYF. This chain joins TRBV3-1 and TRBJ2-5; no clear D gene. V was trimmed by 6 bases and J by 7 bases, leaving 15 bases between them. The CDR3 covers 13 residues. Germline CDR1 and CDR2: LGHDT and YNNKEL (reference sequence).

This clonotype showed up many times. V gene TRBV6-5 combines with J gene TRBJ2-3; no reliable D call. CDR1 and CDR2 (germline): MNHEY, SVGAGI. Trimming left V 4 bases short and J 1 base short, with 12 bases between. This CDR3 has 15 amino acids. CDR3 sequence reads: CASSSDGAGTDTQYF. Here the CDR3 DNA reads TGTGCCAGCAGTTCGGACGGAGCTGGCACAGATACGCAGTATTTT.

This clonotype was found a few times. This sequence joins TRBV11-3 and TRBJ2-1; TRBD2 agrees at 9 bases. The CDR3 length is 15 residues. J gave up 8 bases and V 5 bases, and 10 bases lay outside the gene matches. Germline V gene lookup returns CDR1 SGHNT and CDR2 YENEEA. DNA of the CDR3: TGTGCCAGCAGCAAGCGGGCTAGCGGGGTCGATGAGCAGTTCTTC. Translating gives CASSKRASGVDEQFF.